This note documents a single T cell receptor beta chain sequence. Antigen unknown. TCRdb itself ran the reads through MiXCR, one entry per CDR3 protein. The sample shows approximately 700,000 distinct CDR3 sequences, approximately 34% of them seen only once. These data belong to a study of T cell repertoires in cytomegalovirus infection. Overall study context: Through public TCR beta signatures, both CMV infection and matching HLA type were indicated. Study-wide points: CMV carriers with the relevant HLA were identified by cumulative public TCR beta family frequency. Predominance within the ex vivo response was attributable to HLA-C-restricted CMV-specific TCR beta clonotypes.

The germline V gene has CDR1 DFQATT and CDR2 SNEGSKA (reference sequence). V was pared by 3 bases and J by 0 bases, with 15 bases between. This CDR3 is 15 amino acids long. Input material: PBMCs. The V gene is TRBV20-1, the J gene TRBJ2-7; D is possibly TRBD2 (6 bases). This TCR was recovered from a human donor in good health (CMV status not recorded). Some clones in this sample may be carry-over from other donors' samples. The CDR3 spells CSASSYGGSSYEQYF. The CDR3 nucleotides read TGCAGTGCTAGCTCATATGGAGGGAGCTCCTACGAGCAGTACTTC.